This T cell receptor beta chain was captured by sequencing in a study of blood T cell repertoires in COVID-19. Study-level background: The origin of the acute and convalescent COVID-19 samples was the United States, Italy and Spain. PBMCs, B-cell-depleted T cells, or T cells provided the cDNA or gDNA that made up the material.

Germline loops: CDR1 MNHEY, CDR2 SMNVEV (reference sequence). The V and J ends lost 4 bases and 7 bases respectively, with 20 bases between them. The CDR3 totals 16 residues. Source study methods: Reference gene primer amplification yielded estimated nucleated cell counts. Generated by immunoSEQ multiplex PCR, the TCRdb table keeps only in-frame clones and is missing some. The V and J calls and clone size come from that table; D and trimming were worked out from the DNA. In the table there are more than 300,000 clones, 83% of which are singletons. The sample taken for sequencing was peripheral blood. The V call is TRBV27, the J call TRBJ2-4, with unresolved D. This TCR came from a woman aged 45-60 years with acute or convalescent COVID-19. The CDR3, as DNA: TGTGCCAGCAGTTCGACCGCTGCGCGGATTGGGAACATTCAGTACTTC. Protein sequence: CASSSTAARIGNIQYF.